This is a list of T cell receptor beta chains from one sample in a study of blood T cell repertoires in COVID-19. Sequencing was performed with immunoSEQ multiplex PCR; in TCRdb, only in-frame clones are kept and a portion is missing. This sample yields hundreds of thousands of clones, of which roughly 85% are seen a single time; around 2.3% belongs to the top ten. The sequencing input was PBMCs or T cells enriched from blood (not recorded which). Receptor source: a woman in her forties or fifties who had recovered from COVID-19. Both conserved end residues are trimmed from each CDR3. The order of the fields is D gene, V gene, J gene, CDR3 protein. A D gene is named only where the DNA matches it firmly.

>NA|TRBV2|TRBJ1-5
ASSEVIGVRWPQH
>NA|TRBV18|TRBJ2-5
ASPVRGADQETQY
>NA|TRBV7-2|TRBJ2-1
ASTMIGGNEQF
>TRBD1|TRBV2|TRBJ2-7
ARGDRRYEQY
>TRBD2|TRBV27|TRBJ2-1
ASSLRIGTSGKYNEQF
>TRBD2|TRBV14|TRBJ2-7
ASSQPGTSGRQY
>TRBD1|TRBV5-1|TRBJ2-1
ASSLGQGAINEQF
>NA|TRBV30|TRBJ1-1
AGTGVARGTEAF
>NA|TRBV7-9|TRBJ2-1
ASSGWGDNEQF
>TRBD2|TRBV28|TRBJ2-3
ASSLSGGGRLTQY
>TRBD1|TRBV19|TRBJ1-5
ASSTDRGWVATQH
>NA|TRBV28|TRBJ1-2
ASSFRGSDGYT
>TRBD1|TRBV3-1/TRBV3-2|TRBJ1-1
ASSQDSRGRGTVFTEAF
>NA|TRBV27|TRBJ1-6
ASSLSNPGLTYNSPLH
>NA|TRBV2|TRBJ1-1
ASKSEVNTEAF
>NA|TRBV28|TRBJ1-2
ASSHSYGYT
>NA|TRBV30|TRBJ1-4
AWSEGGGYNEKLF
>TRBD2|TRBV20-1|TRBJ2-1
SASSLAGEGGYNEQF
>NA|TRBV30|TRBJ1-6
AWSSGNSPLH
>NA|TRBV6-5|TRBJ1-4
ASFSDSTTNEKLF
>TRBD1|TRBV18|TRBJ1-6
ASSWDRNSPLH
>NA|TRBV9|TRBJ2-5
ASSVSPQQGHSETQY
>TRBD1|TRBV19|TRBJ2-7
ASSTGTGSSYEQY
>NA|TRBV30|TRBJ1-1
AWIRGQLNTEAF